Reported below is one T cell receptor (beta chain). Its antigen is currently not known. Base qualities are not at hand, and no much larger clone is one base apart. In the germline V gene, CDR1 corresponds to MGHDK and CDR2 to SYGVNS. Its CDR3 holds 15 amino acids, cysteine through phenylalanine. Just the 45-base CDR3 DNA is kept, in frame starting at base 1. The junction shows trimming of 9 bases on V and 2 bases on J, plus 20 bases between the germline ends. The sample originates from a study of beta chain features in type 1 diabetes (dated 2018 in TCRdb). Notes on the research overall: No differences in mean age, gender distribution, total cell number or subset yield were found between patients and healthy donors. A total of about 100,000,000 sorted cells were examined across all samples, and RNA yield correlated strongly with the number of cells per subset. The study compared TCRB repertoires of sorted circulating CD4+ T cell subsets between recently diagnosed type 1 diabetes patients and matched healthy donors. Whereas all 28 donors provided naive and central memory subsets, regulatory and stem cell-like memory subsets were isolated from just 8 patients and roughly eight healthy donors. Study-wide findings and limitations: Naive, central memory and regulatory TCRB repertoires appeared to be more alike among patients than among healthy donors. Because cDNA was sequenced instead of genomic DNA, activated cells with high expression could be over-represented, although the groups did not differ in activation or CD3 levels. Because small numbers of individuals were included in the HLA sub-analyses, any influence of HLA type on TCRB rearrangement was left unresolved. In all four CD4+ subsets, TCRB CDR3 length was moderately but significantly shorter in type 1 diabetes patients. PCR may preferentially amplify shorter templates, but because patient and control samples were amplified and corrected together, any resulting skew would affect both groups equally. Fewer insertions and more nucleotide deletions at VDJ recombination sites were observed in patients with type 1 diabetes, implying thymic rearrangement abnormalities.

The entire isolated RNA was reverse transcribed using the High Capacity cDNA Reverse Transcription Kit, and thus expressed TCRB transcripts were sequenced. Deep immunoSEQ sequencing was applied to naive, central memory and regulatory T cell samples, giving an average of roughly 3.5 million total reads per sample. Sorted cells were lysed in RLT buffer and RNA was extracted with DNase-treated RNeasy Micro or Mini kits, depending on cell number. Each cell subset was processed separately to prevent cross-contamination, with patient and healthy donor samples processed together. The immunoSEQ multiplex PCR was used to amplify TCRB sequences from cDNA, yielding 87-bp fragments that span the CDR3 region. Amplicons were sequenced on the Illumina HiSeq platform. On the authors' methods: Synthetic template baselines were used to correct PCR bias computationally, reads within Hamming distance 2 were collapsed together, and singletons that could not be merged were discarded. Reads were aligned against IMGT to assign V, D and J genes, CDR3 length and insertions or deletions at six rearrangement sites. Within each subset, clonotype counts were normalized to the number of sorted cells before true diversity and Gini coefficients were calculated with the tcR R package. The overlap coefficient, calculated on TCRB nucleotide sequences, was used to quantify repertoire sharing. Out-of-frame TCRB sequences from naive cells were analyzed to stand in for the pre-selection repertoire. The table was pulled from immuneACCESS by TCRdb, which kept in-frame rearrangements only. Such tables lose some clones; where checked, under half of the loss comes from unresolved V genes, and the rest has no known cause. V and J calls and clone size are given by that table; D and trimming were obtained from the DNA. Within this sample are some 640,000 clones, with more than 13% of them counted one time only. In total, the top ten clones hold 0.035% to 0.045% of the sample.

Each donor gave one peripheral blood draw, averaging approximately 0.12 L, which was collected into heparinised tubes. A BD FACSAria II and a panel including CD45RO, CCR7, CD25, CD127, CD95 and CD27 were used to sort naive, central memory, regulatory and stem cell-like memory CD4+ T cells. All sorted populations exceeded 98% purity. PBMCs were isolated immediately by Lymphoprep density gradient centrifugation and stained directly without culture. To minimize batch effects, samples were stained and sorted in pairs, one healthy donor with one patient per experiment. The V gene is TRBV25-1 and the J gene is TRBJ2-7; no confident D gene assignment can be made. Sequenced input: naive CD4+ T cells from blood. The cell subset or site tag for this specimen amounts to: true naive CD4+ T cells. This sequence was found in a man aged 18 to 30 with type 1 diabetes. The CDR3 is CASSTPRGRPYEQYF. The nucleotide sequence is TGTGCCAGTTCGACCCCCCGAGGCAGACCCTACGAGCAGTACTTC.